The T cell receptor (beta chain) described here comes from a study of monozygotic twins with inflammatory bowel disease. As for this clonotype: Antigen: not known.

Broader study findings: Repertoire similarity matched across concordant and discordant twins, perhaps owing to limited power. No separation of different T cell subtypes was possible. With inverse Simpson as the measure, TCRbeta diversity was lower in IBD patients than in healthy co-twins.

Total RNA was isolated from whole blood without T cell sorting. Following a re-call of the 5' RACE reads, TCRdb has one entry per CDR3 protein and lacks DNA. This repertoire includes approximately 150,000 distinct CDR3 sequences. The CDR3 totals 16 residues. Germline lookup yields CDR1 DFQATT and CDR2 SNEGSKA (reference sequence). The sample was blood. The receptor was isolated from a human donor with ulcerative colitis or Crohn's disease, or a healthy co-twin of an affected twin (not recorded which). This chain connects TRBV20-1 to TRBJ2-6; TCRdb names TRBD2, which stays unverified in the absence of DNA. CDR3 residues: CSAPGLLGSGANVLTF.